Listed below are T cell receptor beta chains from one sample, sequenced in a study of T cell changes during pregnancy in multiple sclerosis. Data came from immunoSEQ multiplex PCR; TCRdb stores just in-frame clones and leaves some out. The sample lists approximately 94,000 clones, 92% occurring once. The sequenced sample was peripheral blood, obtained after pregnancy. Every receptor here comes from a female donor with multiple sclerosis, enrolled in a pregnancy study. The CDR3 runs from the conserved cysteine through the conserved F or W. The D gene is left open where the match is weak. Only part of the rows carry a size: once, few, many, or a class if the clone is expanded.

clone_size j_call d_call v_call cdr3_nt cdr3_aa
once TRBJ2-7 . TRBV5-3 TGTGCCAGAAGCAAGTTACAGGGTGCGGCGTACGAGCAGTACTTC CARSKLQGAAYEQYF
. TRBJ2-1 . TRBV19 TGTGCCAGTAGTATAGAAGCGGGGACAGGTGAGCAGTTCTTC CASSIEAGTGEQFF
. TRBJ1-2 . TRBV18 TGTGCCAGCTCACCACCTCTTCCACAGGGTGCACTCTATGGCTACACCTTC CASSPPLPQGALYGYTF
. TRBJ2-7 TRBD2 TRBV27 TGTGCCAGCAGTTTCTCAGCGGGGGCGAGATCCTACGAGCAGTACTTC CASSFSAGARSYEQYF
. TRBJ1-2 . TRBV29-1 TGCAGCGTTGAAGATAAGGGCAGGGAATATGGCTACACCTTC CSVEDKGREYGYTF
. TRBJ1-5 TRBD1 TRBV19 TGTGCCAGTACCAGTACACAGGGGAGTGGATATAGCAATCAGCCCCAGCATTTT CASTSTQGSGYSNQPQHF
once TRBJ1-2 . TRBV15 TGTGCCACCAGCAGAATAAGGGGCGGAACACTTGGCTACACCTTC CATSRIRGGTLGYTF
. TRBJ1-6 TRBD1 TRBV2 TGTGCCAGCAGTGAGCGACAGGGGGCGAATTCACCCCTCCACTTT CASSERQGANSPLHF
. TRBJ1-3 . TRBV27 TGTGCCAGCAGTTTATCGGGCGCGATTGGAAACACCATATATTTT CASSLSGAIGNTIYF
. TRBJ2-1 TRBD2 TRBV7-3 TGTGCCAGCAGCCTAACAACTAGCGGGGGGGCGGTTGAGCAGTTCTTC CASSLTTSGGAVEQFF
. TRBJ2-5 TRBD2 TRBV6-5 TGTGCCAGCAGCCGCACTAGCGAGCCAGAAGAGACCCAGTACTTC CASSRTSEPEETQYF
. TRBJ1-1 TRBD1 TRBV29-1 TGCAGCGCCTGGACAGGGGACAACACTGAAGCTTTCTTT CSAWTGDNTEAFF
. TRBJ2-2 TRBD2 TRBV9 TGTGCCAGCAGCGGTAGCGGGGGGGCGATCACCGGGGAGCTGTTTTTT CASSGSGGAITGELFF
. TRBJ1-2 . TRBV5-1 TGCGCCAGCAGCTTGGTAGGCCGGGACTACGATGGCTACACCTTC CASSLVGRDYDGYTF
. TRBJ2-3 . TRBV5-4 TGTGCCAGCATCGACAGTGTAACAGATACGCAGTATTTT CASIDSVTDTQYF
. TRBJ2-3 . TRBV5-1 TGCGCCAGCAGCTTGCCGAGCACAGATACGCAGTATTTT CASSLPSTDTQYF
. TRBJ1-1 . TRBV6-5 TGTGCCAGCAGTTACCAGGGCCCCACTGAAGCTTTCTTT CASSYQGPTEAFF
. TRBJ2-5 TRBD1 TRBV5-1 TGCGCCAGCAGCCTGCTGGACAGGGGGCAAGAGACCCAGTACTTC CASSLLDRGQETQYF
. TRBJ2-7 TRBD1 TRBV9 TGTGCCAGCAGCGGAACAGGGGCCTCCTACGAGCAGTACTTC CASSGTGASYEQYF
. TRBJ1-5 TRBD1 TRBV19 TGTGCCAGTAGTATAGCGGGGATGACGACAGGGAGGAACCAGCCCCAGCATTTT CASSIAGMTTGRNQPQHF
. TRBJ2-7 TRBD1 TRBV18 TGTGCCAGCTCCCCCCGACAGGGCATCTACGAGCAGTACTTC CASSPRQGIYEQYF
once TRBJ2-5 TRBD2 TRBV14 TGTGCCAGCAGTCCCGGGGTAGCGGGGCAAGAGACCCAGTACTTC CASSPGVAGQETQYF
. TRBJ2-1 . TRBV28 TGTGCCAGCAGCCACGGGCGGGGCGCGTACAATGAGCAGTTCTTC CASSHGRGAYNEQFF
. TRBJ2-7 . TRBV6-6 TGTGCCAGCAGCCATCCGGGAAGCTTCTACGAGCAGTACTTC CASSHPGSFYEQYF
. TRBJ2-1 . TRBV19 TGTGCCAGTAGTATTTATGCGGGGCCCTACAATGAGCAGTTCTTC CASSIYAGPYNEQFF
. TRBJ2-2 TRBD2 TRBV5-5 TGTGCCAGCAGCTTGGGACTAGCGGGAGGTACCGGGGAGCTGTTTTTT CASSLGLAGGTGELFF
. TRBJ1-5 . TRBV19 TGTGCCAGTAGTACCGGGACACCCTTCACACCCCAGCATTTT CASSTGTPFTPQHF
. TRBJ2-5 . TRBV19 TGTGCCAGTACCATAGCTGGTTCGGAGACCCAGTACTTC CASTIAGSETQYF
few TRBJ1-6 . TRBV9 TGTGCCAGCAGCGTAGGAGCTGCGGAGTTCAATTCACCCCTCCACTTT CASSVGAAEFNSPLHF
. TRBJ1-1 . TRBV9 TGTGCCAGCAGCGTAGACAGGGCGACTGAAGCTTTCTTT CASSVDRATEAFF
once TRBJ2-2 TRBD2 TRBV2 TGTGCCAGCAGTGAGCTAGCGGACGTCACCGGGGAGCTGTTTTTT CASSELADVTGELFF
. TRBJ1-3 TRBD1 TRBV7-8 TGTGCCAGCAGCCCACGGTGGGACAGGGCCTCTGGAAACACCATATATTTT CASSPRWDRASGNTIYF
. TRBJ2-2 TRBD2 TRBV5-1 TGCGCCAGCAGCTTGGGACTAGCGATAGGGGCCGGGGAGCTGTTTTTT CASSLGLAIGAGELFF
. TRBJ1-4 . TRBV18 TGTGCCAGCTCACCATTTACAGGGAGCTCGAATGAAAAACTGTTTTTT CASSPFTGSSNEKLFF
. TRBJ1-2 . TRBV19 TGTGCCAGTAGTATTCTTACGGCGGCTACCTATGGCTACACCTTC CASSILTAATYGYTF
once TRBJ2-7 TRBD1 TRBV19 TGTGCCAGTAGTATCTCTATAGGCCTCGGACAGGGGGCGGCCTACGAGCAGTACTTC CASSISIGLGQGAAYEQYF
few TRBJ1-2 TRBD1 TRBV4-3 TGCGCCAGCAGCCTTGACAGGGCGGGTGGCTACACCTTC CASSLDRAGGYTF
once TRBJ1-2 TRBD1 TRBV25-1 TGTGCCAGCAGTGGGGGGGACAGGGGGGAGAACTATGGCTACACCTTC CASSGGDRGENYGYTF
. TRBJ2-1 TRBD2 TRBV30 TGTGCCTGGAGTTCCCCCGAGGTAGCGGGAGCAGCGCAGTTCTTC CAWSSPEVAGAAQFF
. TRBJ1-2 . TRBV6-1 TGTGCCAGCAGTGAAATGACAGACTATGGCTACACCTTC CASSEMTDYGYTF
. TRBJ1-5 . TRBV27 TGTGCCAGCAGTTTATCCGGTAGCAATCAGCCCCAGCATTTT CASSLSGSNQPQHF
. TRBJ1-5 . TRBV28 TGTGCCAGCAGTTTCTCGGGGGGGGCCGGTCAGCCCCAGCATTTT CASSFSGGAGQPQHF
few TRBJ1-5 . TRBV7-2 TGTGCCAGCAGCTCGGGGGACAATCAGCCCCAGCATTTT CASSSGDNQPQHF
. TRBJ2-7 TRBD1 TRBV6-1 TGTGCCAGCAGTGAGCCCGGGACAGGCTACGAGCAGTACTTC CASSEPGTGYEQYF